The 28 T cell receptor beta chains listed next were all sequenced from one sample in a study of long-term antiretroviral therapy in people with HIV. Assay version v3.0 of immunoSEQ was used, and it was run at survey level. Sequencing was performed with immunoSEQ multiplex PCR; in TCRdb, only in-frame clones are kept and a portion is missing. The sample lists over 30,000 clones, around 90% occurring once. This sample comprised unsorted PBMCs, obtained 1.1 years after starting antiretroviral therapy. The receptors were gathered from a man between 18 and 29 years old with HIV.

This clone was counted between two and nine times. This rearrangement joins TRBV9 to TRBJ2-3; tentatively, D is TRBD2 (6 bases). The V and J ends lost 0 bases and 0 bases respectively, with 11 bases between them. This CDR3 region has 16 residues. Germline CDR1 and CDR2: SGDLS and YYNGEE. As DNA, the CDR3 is TGTGCCAGCAGCGTAGAGTGGGCGGGAAGCACAGATACGCAGTATTTT. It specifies CASSVEWAGSTDTQYF.

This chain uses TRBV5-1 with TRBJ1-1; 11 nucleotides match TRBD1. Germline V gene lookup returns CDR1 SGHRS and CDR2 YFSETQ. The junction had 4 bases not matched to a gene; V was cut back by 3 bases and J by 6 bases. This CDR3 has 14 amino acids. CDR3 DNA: TGCGCCAGCAGCTCCCGGACAGGGGGCCCTGAAGCTTTCTTT. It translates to CASSSRTGGPEAFF.

The CDR3 here is CASKIGASGNTIYF. The CDR3 bases are TGTGCCAGCAAAATTGGAGCTTCTGGAAACACCATATATTTT. The chain combines TRBV27 with TRBJ1-3; D unresolved. From germline, CDR1 is MNHEY and CDR2 SMNVEV (reference sequence). There are 14 residues in the CDR3. The V gene lost 7 bases and the J gene lost 1 base, with 11 bases spanning the gap.

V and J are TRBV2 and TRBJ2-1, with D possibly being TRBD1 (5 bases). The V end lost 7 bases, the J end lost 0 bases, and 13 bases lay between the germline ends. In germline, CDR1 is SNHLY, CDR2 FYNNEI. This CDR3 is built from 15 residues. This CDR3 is CASNGATSSYNEQFF. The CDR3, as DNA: TGTGCCAGCAATGGGGCCACCTCCTCCTACAATGAGCAGTTCTTC.

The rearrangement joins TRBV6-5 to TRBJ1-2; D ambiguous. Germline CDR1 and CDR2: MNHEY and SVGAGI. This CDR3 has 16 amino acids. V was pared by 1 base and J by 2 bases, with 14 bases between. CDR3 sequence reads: CASSYFISVKNYGYTF. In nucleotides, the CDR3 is TGTGCCAGCAGTTACTTTATCTCGGTCAAAAACTATGGCTACACCTTC.

The CDR3: CASSLDNNYEQYF. DNA of the CDR3: TGTGCCAGCAGCCTGGACAACAACTACGAGCAGTACTTC. The chain combines TRBV5-4 with TRBJ2-7, with TRBD1 as a possible D gene (5 bases). This CDR3 contains 13 residues. Looked up from germline, CDR1 is SGHNT and CDR2 is YYREEE (reference sequence). The V end was cut by 4 bases, the J end by 3 bases, with 11 bases between.

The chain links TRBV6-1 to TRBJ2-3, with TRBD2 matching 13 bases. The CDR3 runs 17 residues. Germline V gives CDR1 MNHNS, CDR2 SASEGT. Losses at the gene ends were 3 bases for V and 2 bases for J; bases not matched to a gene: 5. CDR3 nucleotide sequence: TGTGCCAGCAGTGACCCGGGACTAGCGGGAATCACAGATACGCAGTATTTT. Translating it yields CASSDPGLAGITDTQYF.

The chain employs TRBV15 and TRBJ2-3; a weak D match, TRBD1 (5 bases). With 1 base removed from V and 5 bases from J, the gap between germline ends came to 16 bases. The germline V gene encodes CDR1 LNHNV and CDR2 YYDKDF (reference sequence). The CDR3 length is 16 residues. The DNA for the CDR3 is TGTGCCACCAGCAGAGGAGGTATGGGGCGCATAGATACGCAGTATTTT. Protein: CATSRGGMGRIDTQYF.

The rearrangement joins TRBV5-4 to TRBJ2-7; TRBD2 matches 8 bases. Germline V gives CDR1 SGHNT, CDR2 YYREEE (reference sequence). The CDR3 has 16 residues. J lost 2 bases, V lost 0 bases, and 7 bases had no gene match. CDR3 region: CASSLGSGKNTYEQYF. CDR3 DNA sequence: TGTGCCAGCAGCTTGGGTAGCGGGAAGAACACCTACGAGCAGTACTTC.

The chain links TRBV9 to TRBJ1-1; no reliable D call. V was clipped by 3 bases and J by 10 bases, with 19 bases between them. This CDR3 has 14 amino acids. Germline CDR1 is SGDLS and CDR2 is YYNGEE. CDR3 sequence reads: CASSERGLGSVAFF. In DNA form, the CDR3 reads TGTGCCAGCAGCGAGAGAGGGTTAGGAAGCGTAGCTTTCTTT.

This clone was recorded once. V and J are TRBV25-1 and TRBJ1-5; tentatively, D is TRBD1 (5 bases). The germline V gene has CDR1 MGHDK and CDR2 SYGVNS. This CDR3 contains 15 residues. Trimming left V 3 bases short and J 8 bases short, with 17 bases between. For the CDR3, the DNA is TGTGCCAGCAGTGATACCAAAGGGGCGCGGGAGCCCCAGCATTTT. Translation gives CASSDTKGAREPQHF.

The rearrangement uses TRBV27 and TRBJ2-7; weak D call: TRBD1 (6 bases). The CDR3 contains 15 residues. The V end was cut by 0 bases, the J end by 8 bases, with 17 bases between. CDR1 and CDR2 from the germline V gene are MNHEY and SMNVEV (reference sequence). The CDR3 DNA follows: TGTGCCAGCAGTTTATCGTGGGGGCCGACGTTCAAGCAGTACTTC. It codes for CASSLSWGPTFKQYF.

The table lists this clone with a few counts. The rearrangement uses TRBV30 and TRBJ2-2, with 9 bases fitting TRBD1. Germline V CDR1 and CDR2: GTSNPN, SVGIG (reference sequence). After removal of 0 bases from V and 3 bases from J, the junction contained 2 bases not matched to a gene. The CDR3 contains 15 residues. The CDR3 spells CAWSVQGAHTGELFF. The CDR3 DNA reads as TGTGCCTGGAGTGTACAGGGGGCGCACACCGGGGAGCTGTTTTTT.

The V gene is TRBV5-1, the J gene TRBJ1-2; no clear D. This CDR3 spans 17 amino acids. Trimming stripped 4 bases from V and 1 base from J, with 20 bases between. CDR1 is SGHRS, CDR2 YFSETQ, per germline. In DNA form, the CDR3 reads TGCGCCAGCAGCCTGGCTCGGGGATTCCCTATTAACTATGGCTACACCTTC. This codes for CASSLARGFPINYGYTF. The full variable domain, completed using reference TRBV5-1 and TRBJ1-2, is KAGVTQTPRYLIKTRGQQVTLSCSPISGHRSVSWYQQTPGQGLQFLFEYFSETQRNKGNFPGRFSGRQFSNSRSEMNVSTLELGDSALYLCASSLARGFPINYGYTFGSGTRLTVV.

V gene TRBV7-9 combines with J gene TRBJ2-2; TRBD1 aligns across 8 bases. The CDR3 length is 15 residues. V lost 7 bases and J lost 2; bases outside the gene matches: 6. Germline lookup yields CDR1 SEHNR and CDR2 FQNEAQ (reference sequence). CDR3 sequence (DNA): TGTGCCAGCATCGAGGACAGGGATAACACCGGGGAGCTGTTTTTT. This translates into CASIEDRDNTGELFF.

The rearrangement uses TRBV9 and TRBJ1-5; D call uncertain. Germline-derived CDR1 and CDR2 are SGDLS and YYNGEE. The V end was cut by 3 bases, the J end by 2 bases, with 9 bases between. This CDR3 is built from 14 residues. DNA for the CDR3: TGTGCCAGCAGCGCAGCCGGCGGCAATCAGCCCCAGCATTTT. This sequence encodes CASSAAGGNQPQHF.

The CDR3 nucleotides are TGTGCCAGCAGCTCGCCCAAATTCCGACAGGGCCGTAATTCACCCCTCCACTTT. This codes for CASSSPKFRQGRNSPLHF. The chain links TRBV5-6 to TRBJ1-6, with 7 nucleotides matching TRBD1. Germline assignment: CDR1 SGHDT and CDR2 YYEEEE. The CDR3 extends over 18 amino acids. V gave up 3 bases and J gave up 6 bases; unmatched junction bases: 15.

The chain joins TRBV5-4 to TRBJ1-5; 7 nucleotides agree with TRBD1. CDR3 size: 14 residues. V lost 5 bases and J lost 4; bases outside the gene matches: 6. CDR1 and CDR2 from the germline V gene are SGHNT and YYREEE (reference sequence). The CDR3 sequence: CASRHDRENQPQHF. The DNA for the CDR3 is TGTGCCAGCAGACACGACAGGGAGAATCAGCCCCAGCATTTT.

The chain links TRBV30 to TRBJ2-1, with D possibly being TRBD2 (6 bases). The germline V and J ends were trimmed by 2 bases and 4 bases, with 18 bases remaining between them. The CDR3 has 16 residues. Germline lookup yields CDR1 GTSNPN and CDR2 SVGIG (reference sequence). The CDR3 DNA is TGTGCCTGGAGTCCCCTGGGTAGCGGAGGGTACAATGAGCAGTTCTTC. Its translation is CAWSPLGSGGYNEQFF. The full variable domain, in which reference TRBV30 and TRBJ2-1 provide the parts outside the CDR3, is SQTIHQWPATLVQPVGSPLSLECTVEGTSNPNLYWYRQAAGRGLQLLFYSVGIGQISSEVPQNLSASRPQDRQFILSSKKLLLSDSGFYLCAWSPLGSGGYNEQFFGPGTRLTVL.

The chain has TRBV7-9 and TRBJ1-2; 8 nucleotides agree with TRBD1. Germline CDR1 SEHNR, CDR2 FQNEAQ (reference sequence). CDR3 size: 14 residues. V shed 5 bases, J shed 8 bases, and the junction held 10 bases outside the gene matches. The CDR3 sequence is CASSNQDRVGGYTF. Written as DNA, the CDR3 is TGTGCCAGCAGCAACCAGGACAGGGTGGGGGGCTACACCTTC.

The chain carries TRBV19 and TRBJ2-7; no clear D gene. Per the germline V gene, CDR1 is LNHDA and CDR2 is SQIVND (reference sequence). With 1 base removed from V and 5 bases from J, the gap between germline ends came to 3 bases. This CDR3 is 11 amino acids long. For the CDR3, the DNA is TGTGCCAGTAGTATAGGTAACGAGCAGTACTTC. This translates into CASSIGNEQYF.

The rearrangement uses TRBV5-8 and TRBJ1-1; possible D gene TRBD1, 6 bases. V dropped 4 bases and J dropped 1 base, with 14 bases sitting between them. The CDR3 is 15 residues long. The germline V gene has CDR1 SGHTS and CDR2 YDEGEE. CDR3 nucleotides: TGTGCCAGCAGCCTGGCGGGACATCCGAACACTGAAGCTTTCTTT. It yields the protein CASSLAGHPNTEAFF. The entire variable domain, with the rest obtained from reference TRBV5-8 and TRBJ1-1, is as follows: EAGVTQSPTHLIKTRGQQATLRCSPISGHTSVYWYQQALGLGLQFLLWYDEGEERNRGNFPPRFSGRQFPNYSSELNVNALELEDSALYLCASSLAGHPNTEAFFGQGTRLTVV.

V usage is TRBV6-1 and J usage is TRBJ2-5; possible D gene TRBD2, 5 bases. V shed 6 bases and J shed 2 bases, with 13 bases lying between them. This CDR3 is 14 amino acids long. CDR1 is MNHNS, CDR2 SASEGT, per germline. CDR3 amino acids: CASRRDRTQETQYF. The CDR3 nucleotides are TGTGCCAGCAGGAGAGATCGGACTCAAGAGACCCAGTACTTC.

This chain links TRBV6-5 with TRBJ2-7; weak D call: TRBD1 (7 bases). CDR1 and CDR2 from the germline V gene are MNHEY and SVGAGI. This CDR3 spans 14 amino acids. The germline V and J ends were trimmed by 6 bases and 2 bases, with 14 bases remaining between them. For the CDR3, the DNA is TGTGCCAGCAGGTTAACAGGGGAGGCCTACGAGCAGTACTTC. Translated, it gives CASRLTGEAYEQYF.

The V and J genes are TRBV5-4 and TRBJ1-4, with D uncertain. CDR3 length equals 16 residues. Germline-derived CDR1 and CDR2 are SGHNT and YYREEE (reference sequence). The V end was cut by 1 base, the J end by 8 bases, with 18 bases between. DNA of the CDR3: TGTGCCAGCAGCTTGAACCGGGAAATGGCTGGAGAAAAACTGTTTTTT. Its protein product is CASSLNREMAGEKLFF.

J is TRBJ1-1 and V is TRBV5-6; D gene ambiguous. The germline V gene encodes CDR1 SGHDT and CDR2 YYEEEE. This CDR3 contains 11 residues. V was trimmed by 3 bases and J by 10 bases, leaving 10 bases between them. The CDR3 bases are TGTGCCAGCAGCTCTTCCCGAGGAGCTTTCTTT. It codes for CASSSSRGAFF.

Written as DNA, the CDR3 is TGTGCCAGCAGTTTACCTGTACCCCTCCCGGATACGCAGTATTTT. Amino acid sequence: CASSLPVPLPDTQYF. J is TRBJ2-3 and V is TRBV28; D gene unclear. Germline-derived CDR1 and CDR2 are MDHEN and SYDVKM. The V end lost 2 bases, the J end lost 6 bases, and 15 bases lay between the germline ends. The CDR3 has 15 residues.

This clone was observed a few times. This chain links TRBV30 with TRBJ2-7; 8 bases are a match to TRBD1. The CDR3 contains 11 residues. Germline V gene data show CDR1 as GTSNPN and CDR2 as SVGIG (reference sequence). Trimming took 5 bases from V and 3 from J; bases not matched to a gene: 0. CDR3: CAWGQGYEQYF. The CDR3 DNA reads TGTGCCTGGGGACAGGGCTACGAGCAGTACTTC.